This T cell receptor beta chain originates from a study of shared clonotypes between healthy human individuals. Study results and caveats: Since donors were few, the genetic and exposure-history diversity represented was limited.

Trimming took 5 bases from V and 6 from J, leaving 9 bases between them. The CDR3 runs to 11 residues. Germline CDR1 DFQATT, CDR2 SNEGSKA (reference sequence). This clone turned up a few times. Its matching antigen is unknown. Donors were healthy HIV-negative adults without recent acute infections or vaccinations. Partitioning of CD4+ cells yielded a CD45RA+ naive subset and a CD45RA-negative memory subset. Generated by immunoSEQ multiplex PCR, the TCRdb table keeps only in-frame clones and is missing some. The sample has 950,000 to 1,300,000 clones, around 74% seen once. Sequencing was carried out using memory CD4+ T cells sorted from blood. Noted subset: CD45RA-negative fraction. This rearrangement joins TRBV20-1 to TRBJ2-3; D is ambiguous. This sequence originates from a man aged 18 to 29 in good health. The CDR3 loop reads CSAVVHDTQYF. The DNA for the CDR3 is TGCAGTGCTGTCGTGCACGATACGCAGTATTTT.